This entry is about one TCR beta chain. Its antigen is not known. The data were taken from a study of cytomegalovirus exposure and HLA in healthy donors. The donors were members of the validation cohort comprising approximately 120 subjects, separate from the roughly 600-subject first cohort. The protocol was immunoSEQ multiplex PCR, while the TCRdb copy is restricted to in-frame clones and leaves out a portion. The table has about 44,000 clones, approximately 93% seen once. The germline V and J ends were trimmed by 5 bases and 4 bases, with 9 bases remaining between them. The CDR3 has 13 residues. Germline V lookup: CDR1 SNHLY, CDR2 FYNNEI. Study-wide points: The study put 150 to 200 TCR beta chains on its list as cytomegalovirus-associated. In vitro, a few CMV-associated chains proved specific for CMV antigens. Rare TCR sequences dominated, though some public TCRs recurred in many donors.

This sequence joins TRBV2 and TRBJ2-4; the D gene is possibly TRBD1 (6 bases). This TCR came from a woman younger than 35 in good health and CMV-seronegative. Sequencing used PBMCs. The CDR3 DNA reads TGTGCCAGCAGTCCGGGACAAAAAAACATTCAGTACTTC. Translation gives CASSPGQKNIQYF. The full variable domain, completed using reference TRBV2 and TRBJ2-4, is EPEVTQTPSHQVTQMGQEVILRCVPISNHLYFYWYRQILGQKVEFLVSFYNNEISEKSEIFDDQFSVERPDGSNFTLKIRSTKLEDSAMYFCASSPGQKNIQYFGAGTRLSVL.